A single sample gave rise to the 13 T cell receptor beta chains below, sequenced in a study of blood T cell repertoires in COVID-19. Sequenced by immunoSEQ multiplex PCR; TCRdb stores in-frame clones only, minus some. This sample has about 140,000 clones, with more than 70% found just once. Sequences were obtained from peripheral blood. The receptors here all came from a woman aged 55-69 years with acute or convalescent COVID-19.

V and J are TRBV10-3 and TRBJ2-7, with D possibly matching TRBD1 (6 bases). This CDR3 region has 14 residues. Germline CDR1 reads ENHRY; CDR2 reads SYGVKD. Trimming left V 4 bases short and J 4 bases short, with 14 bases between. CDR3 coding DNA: TGTGCCATCAGTGCTAACCCAGGGGAATACGAGCAGTACTTC. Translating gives CAISANPGEYEQYF.

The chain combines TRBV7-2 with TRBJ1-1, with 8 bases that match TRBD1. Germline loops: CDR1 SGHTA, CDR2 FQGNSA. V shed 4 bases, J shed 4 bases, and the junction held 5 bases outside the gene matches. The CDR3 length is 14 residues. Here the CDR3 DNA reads TGTGCCAGCAGCTCCGGACAGGGACGCACTGAAGCTTTCTTT. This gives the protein CASSSGQGRTEAFF.

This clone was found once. CDR3 residues: CASSPIARTGKGSYEQYF. The CDR3, as DNA: TGTGCCAGCAGCCCAATAGCCCGGACAGGCAAGGGCTCCTACGAGCAGTACTTC. The V gene is TRBV11-2, the J gene TRBJ2-7, with 7 bases identical to TRBD1. This CDR3 is 18 amino acids long. Germline V gene sequence: CDR1 SGHAT, CDR2 FQNNGV. The V gene end was trimmed by 5 bases and the J gene end by 0 bases; junction bases not matched to a gene: 16.

The CDR3 region is CASSLDREAFF. Here the CDR3 DNA reads TGCGCCAGCAGCTTGGACAGGGAAGCTTTCTTT. The chain combines TRBV5-1 with TRBJ1-1; a possible D gene is TRBD1 (5 bases). The length of the CDR3 is 11 residues. V was shortened by 0 bases and J by 8 bases, with 5 bases between the two germline ends. Germline assignment: CDR1 SGHRS and CDR2 YFSETQ. Drawing the rest from reference TRBV5-1 and TRBJ1-1, the complete variable domain is KAGVTQTPRYLIKTRGQQVTLSCSPISGHRSVSWYQQTPGQGLQFLFEYFSETQRNKGNFPGRFSGRQFSNSRSEMNVSTLELGDSALYLCASSLDREAFFGQGTRLTVV.

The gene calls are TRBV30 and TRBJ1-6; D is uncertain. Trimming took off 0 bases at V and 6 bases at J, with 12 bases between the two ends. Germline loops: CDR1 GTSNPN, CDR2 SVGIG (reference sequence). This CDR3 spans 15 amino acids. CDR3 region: CAWSVPDGSNSPLHF. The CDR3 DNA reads TGTGCCTGGAGTGTTCCGGACGGGAGTAATTCACCCCTCCACTTT.

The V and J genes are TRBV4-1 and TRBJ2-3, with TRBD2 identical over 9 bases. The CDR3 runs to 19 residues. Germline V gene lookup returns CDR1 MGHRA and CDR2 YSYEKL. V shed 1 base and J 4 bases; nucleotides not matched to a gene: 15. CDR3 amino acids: CASSQGPMSKRGVADTQYF. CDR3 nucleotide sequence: TGCGCCAGCAGCCAAGGTCCCATGAGTAAGCGGGGGGTCGCAGATACGCAGTATTTT.

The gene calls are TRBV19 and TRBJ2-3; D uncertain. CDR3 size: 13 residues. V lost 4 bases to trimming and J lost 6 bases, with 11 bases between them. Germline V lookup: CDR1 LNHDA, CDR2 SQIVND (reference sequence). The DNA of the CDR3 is TGTGCCAGTAGTACGTCAGAAATTGATACGCAGTATTTT. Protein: CASSTSEIDTQYF.

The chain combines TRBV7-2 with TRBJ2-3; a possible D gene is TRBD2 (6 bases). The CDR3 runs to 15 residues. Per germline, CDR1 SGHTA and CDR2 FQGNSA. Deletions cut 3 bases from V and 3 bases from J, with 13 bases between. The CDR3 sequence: CASSFSETSTDTQYF. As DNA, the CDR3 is TGTGCCAGCAGCTTCTCCGAGACTAGTACAGATACGCAGTATTTT.

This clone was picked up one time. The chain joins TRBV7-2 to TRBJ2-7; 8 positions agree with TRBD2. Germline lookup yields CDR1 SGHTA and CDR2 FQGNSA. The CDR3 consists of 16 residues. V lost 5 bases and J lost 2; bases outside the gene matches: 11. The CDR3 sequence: CASSTLARGATYEQYF. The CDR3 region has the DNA TGTGCCAGCAGCACTTTAGCGCGGGGGGCAACCTACGAGCAGTACTTC.

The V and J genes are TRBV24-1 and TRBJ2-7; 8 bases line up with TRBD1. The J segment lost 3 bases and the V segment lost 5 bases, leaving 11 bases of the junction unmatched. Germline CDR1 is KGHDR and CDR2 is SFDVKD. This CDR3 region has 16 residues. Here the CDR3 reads CATSARDRRDIYEQYF. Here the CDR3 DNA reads TGTGCCACCAGTGCCCGGGACAGGAGGGATATCTACGAGCAGTACTTC.

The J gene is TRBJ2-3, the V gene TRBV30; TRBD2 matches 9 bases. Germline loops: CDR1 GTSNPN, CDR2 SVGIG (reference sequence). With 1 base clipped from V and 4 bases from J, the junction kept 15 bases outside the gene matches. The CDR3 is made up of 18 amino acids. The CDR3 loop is CAWSGHMRGGLESDTQYF. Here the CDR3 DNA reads TGTGCCTGGAGTGGCCACATGCGGGGGGGCCTGGAGTCAGATACGCAGTATTTT.

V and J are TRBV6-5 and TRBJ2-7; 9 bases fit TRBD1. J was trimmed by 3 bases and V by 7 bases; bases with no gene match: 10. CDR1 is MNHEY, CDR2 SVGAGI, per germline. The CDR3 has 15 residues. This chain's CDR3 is CASTKDRGSRYEQYF. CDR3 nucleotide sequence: TGTGCCAGCACTAAGGACAGGGGAAGTCGCTACGAGCAGTACTTC.

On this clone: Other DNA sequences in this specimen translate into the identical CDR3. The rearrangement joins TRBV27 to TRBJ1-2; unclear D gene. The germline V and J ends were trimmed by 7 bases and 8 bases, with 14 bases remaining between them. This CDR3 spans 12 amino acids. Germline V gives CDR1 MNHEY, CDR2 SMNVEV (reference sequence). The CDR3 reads CASKGGGRGYTF. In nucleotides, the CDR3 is TGTGCCAGCAAAGGCGGAGGGAGGGGCTACACCTTC.